Given below is one T cell receptor (beta chain) in context. The sample originates from a study of radiotherapy plus CTLA-4 blockade in lung cancer. Turning to the study itself: Objective responses occurred in 15% to 20% of patients; around 31% had disease control.

Trimming stripped 4 bases from V and 10 bases from J, with 8 bases between. The germline V gene has CDR1 SQVTM and CDR2 ANQGSEA. CDR3 size: 10 residues. The repertoire was sequenced with immunoSEQ multiplex PCR; TCRdb's copy has only in-frame clones and lacks some. This sample carries tens of thousands of clones, around 79% of them seen once, and the ten largest clones take about 2.4%. The J gene is TRBJ2-1, the V gene TRBV29-1; D is undetermined. The sample consisted of peripheral blood, taken from a patient treated with radiotherapy plus ipilimumab. The receptor comes from a human donor with non-small cell lung cancer whose response to radiotherapy plus ipilimumab could not be evaluated. DNA of the CDR3: TGCAGCGTTGGAGTCCGGGAGCAGTTCTTC. This gives the protein CSVGVREQFF.